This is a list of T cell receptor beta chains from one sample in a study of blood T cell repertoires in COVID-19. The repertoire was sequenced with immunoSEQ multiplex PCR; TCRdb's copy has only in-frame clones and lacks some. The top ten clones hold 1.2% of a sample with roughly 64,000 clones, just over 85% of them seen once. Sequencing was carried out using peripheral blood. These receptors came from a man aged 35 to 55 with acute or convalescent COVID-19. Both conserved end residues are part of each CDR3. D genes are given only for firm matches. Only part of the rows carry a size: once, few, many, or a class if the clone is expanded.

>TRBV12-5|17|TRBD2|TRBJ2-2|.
CASGFPSSGGTTGELFF
TGTGCTAGTGGTTTCCCAAGTAGCGGGGGAACCACCGGGGAGCTGTTTTTT
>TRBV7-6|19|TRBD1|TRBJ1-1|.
CASSTGKTGVWGVGTEAFF
TGTGCCAGCAGCACGGGGAAGACAGGGGTGTGGGGAGTGGGAACTGAAGCTTTCTTT
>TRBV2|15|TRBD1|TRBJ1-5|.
CASSADRAGDQPQHF
TGTGCCAGCAGTGCGGACAGGGCGGGGGATCAGCCCCAGCATTTT
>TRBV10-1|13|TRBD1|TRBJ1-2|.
CASSEHRGLGYTF
TGCGCCAGCAGTGAGCACAGGGGATTGGGCTACACCTTC
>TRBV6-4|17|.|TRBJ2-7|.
CASSDGRGGAGDYEQYF
TGTGCCAGCAGTGATGGGAGAGGGGGGGCAGGGGACTACGAGCAGTACTTC
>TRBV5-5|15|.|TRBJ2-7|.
CASSLERFSSYEQYF
TGTGCCAGCAGCTTAGAGCGGTTTAGCTCCTACGAGCAGTACTTC
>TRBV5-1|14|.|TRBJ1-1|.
CASSLGTVDTEAFF
TGCGCCAGCAGCTTGGGGACAGTTGACACTGAAGCTTTCTTT
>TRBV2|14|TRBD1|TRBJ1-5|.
CASSGQGANQPQHF
TGTGCCAGCAGTGGACAGGGGGCCAATCAGCCCCAGCATTTT
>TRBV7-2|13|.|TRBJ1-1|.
CASNTAGGNEAFF
TGTGCCAGCAACACAGCGGGAGGGAATGAAGCTTTCTTT
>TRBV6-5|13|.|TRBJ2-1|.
CASRRGSYNEQFF
TGTGCCAGCAGGCGCGGTAGCTACAATGAGCAGTTCTTC
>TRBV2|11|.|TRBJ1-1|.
CASSVGAEAFF
TGTGCCAGCAGTGTGGGAGCTGAAGCTTTCTTT
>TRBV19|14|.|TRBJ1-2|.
CASSIAGTNDGYTF
TGTGCCAGTAGTATCGCAGGGACTAACGATGGCTACACCTTC
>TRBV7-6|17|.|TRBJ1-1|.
CASSPRGGQGRDTEAFF
TGTGCCAGCAGCCCTCGGGGGGGGCAGGGGCGTGACACTGAAGCTTTCTTT
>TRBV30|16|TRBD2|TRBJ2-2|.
CAWSVPRGGDTGELFF
TGTGCCTGGAGTGTCCCGCGCGGGGGGGACACCGGGGAGCTGTTTTTT
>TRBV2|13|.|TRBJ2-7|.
CATQRQRWYEQYF
TGTGCCACCCAAAGACAACGATGGTACGAGCAGTACTTC
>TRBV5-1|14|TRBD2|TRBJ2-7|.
CASRVAGGPYEQYF
TGCGCCAGCAGGGTAGCGGGAGGCCCCTACGAGCAGTACTTC
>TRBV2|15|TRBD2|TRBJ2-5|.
CASSSGTSGYRSQYF
TGTGCCAGCAGTTCCGGGACTAGCGGGTATAGGTCCCAGTACTTC
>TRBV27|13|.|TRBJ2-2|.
CASSSGWIGELFF
TGTGCCAGCAGTTCAGGGTGGATCGGGGAGCTGTTTTTT
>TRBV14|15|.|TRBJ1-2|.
CASSQGTLMGYGYTF
TGTGCCAGCAGCCAAGGGACACTTATGGGCTATGGCTACACCTTC
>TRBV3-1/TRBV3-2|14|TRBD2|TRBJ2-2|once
CATALAGGSGELFF
TGTGCCACCGCATTAGCGGGGGGGTCCGGGGAGCTGTTTTTT
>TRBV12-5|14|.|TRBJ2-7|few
CASGETRGYYEQYF
TGTGCTAGTGGTGAGACCAGAGGATATTACGAGCAGTACTTC
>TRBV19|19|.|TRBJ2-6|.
CASMRGLGQGGTGANVLTF
TGTGCCAGTATGCGGGGTCTCGGACAGGGAGGGACTGGGGCCAACGTCCTGACTTTC
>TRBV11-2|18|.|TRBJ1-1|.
CASSFSSGGAGKNTEAFF
TGTGCCAGCAGCTTCTCGTCAGGTGGAGCAGGGAAAAACACTGAAGCTTTCTTT
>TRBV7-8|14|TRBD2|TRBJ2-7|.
CASSSGGARYEQYF
TGTGCCAGCAGCTCCGGGGGGGCGAGATACGAGCAGTACTTC
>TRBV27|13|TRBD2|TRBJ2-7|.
CASSTRDWGGLYF
TGTGCCAGCAGTACGAGGGACTGGGGGGGGTTGTACTTC
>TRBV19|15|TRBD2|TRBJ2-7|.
CASSPGGRPVYEQYF
TGTGCCAGTAGTCCGGGGGGGCGCCCCGTCTACGAGCAGTACTTC
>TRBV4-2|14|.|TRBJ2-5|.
CASSQGALKETQYF
TGTGCCAGCAGCCAAGGGGCCCTGAAAGAGACCCAGTACTTC